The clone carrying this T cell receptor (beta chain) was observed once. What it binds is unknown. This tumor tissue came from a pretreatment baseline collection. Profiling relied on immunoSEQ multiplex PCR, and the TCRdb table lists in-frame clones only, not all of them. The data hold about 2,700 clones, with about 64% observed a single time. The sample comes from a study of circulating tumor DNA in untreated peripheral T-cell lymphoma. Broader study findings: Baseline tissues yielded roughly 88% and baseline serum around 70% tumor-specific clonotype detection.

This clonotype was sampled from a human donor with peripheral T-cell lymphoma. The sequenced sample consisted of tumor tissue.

The CDR3 bases are TGTGCCAGCTCATCACTGGCTATCGCAGATACGCAGTATTTT. It is translated as CASSSLAIADTQYF. The chain has TRBV18 and TRBJ2-3; D remains ambiguous. CDR1 is KGHSH and CDR2 is LQKENI in the germline V gene. The CDR3 is 14 residues long. Trimming left V 5 bases short and J 4 bases short, with 13 bases between.